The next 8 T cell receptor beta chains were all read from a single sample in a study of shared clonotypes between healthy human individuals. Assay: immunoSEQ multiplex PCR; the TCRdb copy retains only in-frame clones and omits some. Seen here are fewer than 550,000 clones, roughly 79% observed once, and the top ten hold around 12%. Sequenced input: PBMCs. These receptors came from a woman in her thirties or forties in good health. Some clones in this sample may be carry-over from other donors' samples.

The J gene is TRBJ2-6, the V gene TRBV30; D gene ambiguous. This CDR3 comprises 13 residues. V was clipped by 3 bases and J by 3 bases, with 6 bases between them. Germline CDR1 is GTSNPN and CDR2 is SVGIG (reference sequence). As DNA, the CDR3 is TGTGCCTGGAGCTGGGTTGGGGCCAACGTCCTGACTTTC. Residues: CAWSWVGANVLTF.

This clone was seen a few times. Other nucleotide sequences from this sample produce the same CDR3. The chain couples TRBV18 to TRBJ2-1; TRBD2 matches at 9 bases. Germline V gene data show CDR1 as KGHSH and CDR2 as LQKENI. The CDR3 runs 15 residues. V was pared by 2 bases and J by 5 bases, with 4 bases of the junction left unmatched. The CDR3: CASSPGLAGDNEQFF. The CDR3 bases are TGTGCCAGCTCACCAGGGTTAGCGGGGGACAATGAGCAGTTCTTC.

The CDR3 region has the DNA TGTGCCAGCAGCTTGGGTACGAGCGGGATATACACCGGGGAGCTGTTTTTT. Translation: CASSLGTSGIYTGELFF. The chain combines TRBV7-9 with TRBJ2-2; 7 bases match TRBD2. Looked up from germline, CDR1 is SEHNR and CDR2 is FQNEAQ (reference sequence). V shed 3 bases and J 3 bases; nucleotides not matched to a gene: 10. The CDR3 is 17 amino acids. Full variable domain (outside the CDR3, taken from reference TRBV7-9 and TRBJ2-2): DTGVSQNPRHKITKRGQNVTFRCDPISEHNRLYWYRQTLGQGPEFLTYFQNEAQLEKSRLLSDRFSAERPKGSFSTLEIQRTEQGDSAMYLCASSLGTSGIYTGELFFGEGSRLTVL.

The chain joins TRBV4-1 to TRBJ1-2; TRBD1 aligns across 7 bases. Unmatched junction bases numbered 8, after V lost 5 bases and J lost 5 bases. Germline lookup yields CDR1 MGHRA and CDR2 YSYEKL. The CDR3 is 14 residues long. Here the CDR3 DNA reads TGCGCCAGCAGCGGCCGGGACAGAAGATATGGCTACACCTTC. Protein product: CASSGRDRRYGYTF.

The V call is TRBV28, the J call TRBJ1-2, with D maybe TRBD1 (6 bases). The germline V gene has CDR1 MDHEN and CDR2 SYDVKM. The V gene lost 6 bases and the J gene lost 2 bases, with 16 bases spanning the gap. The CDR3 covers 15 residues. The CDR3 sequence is CASRFWGPKNYGYTF. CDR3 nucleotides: TGTGCCAGCAGGTTCTGGGGGCCAAAAAACTATGGCTACACCTTC.

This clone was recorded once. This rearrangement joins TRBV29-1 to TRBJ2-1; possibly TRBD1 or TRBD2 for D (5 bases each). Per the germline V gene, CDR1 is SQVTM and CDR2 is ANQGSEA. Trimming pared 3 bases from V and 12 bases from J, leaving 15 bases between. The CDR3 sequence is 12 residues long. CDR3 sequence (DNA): TGCAGCGTTGAGTTTGAGGGGATCGGGCAGTTCTTC. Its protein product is CSVEFEGIGQFF.

The CDR3 spells CATLAGHEQYF. CDR3 DNA: TGTGCCACCCTAGCGGGACACGAGCAGTACTTC. The chain couples TRBV11-2 to TRBJ2-7; 9 bases are shared with TRBD2. The CDR3 has 11 amino acids. The trim removed 10 bases at V and 5 bases at J, leaving 3 bases unmatched. Germline V gene data show CDR1 as SGHAT and CDR2 as FQNNGV.

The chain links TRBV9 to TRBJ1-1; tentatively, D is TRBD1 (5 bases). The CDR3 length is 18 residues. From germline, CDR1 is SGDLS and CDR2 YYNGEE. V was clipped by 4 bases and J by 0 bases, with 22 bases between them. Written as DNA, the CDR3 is TGTGCCAGCAGCAAAGGGCCCGATTTAGGGACCATGAACACTGAAGCTTTCTTT. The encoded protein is CASSKGPDLGTMNTEAFF.